Listed below are T cell receptor beta chains from one sample, sequenced in a study of cytomegalovirus exposure and HLA in healthy donors. The method was immunoSEQ multiplex PCR; TCRdb's version includes in-frame clones alone and lacks a portion of them. The sample holds about 170,000 clones, roughly 70% seen once. Input material: PBMCs. Receptor source: a girl aged 10-17 years in good health and CMV-seronegative. The CDR3 runs from the conserved cysteine through the conserved F or W. The order of the fields is D gene, J gene, CDR3 length, V gene, CDR3 DNA, CDR3 protein. D genes are given only for firm matches.

d_call: TRBD2
j_call: TRBJ2-7
cdr3_length: 17
v_call: TRBV2
cdr3_nt: TGTGCCAGCAGTGATTCGACTAGCGGGGTTAGCTCCTACGAGCAGTACTTC
cdr3_aa: CASSDSTSGVSSYEQYF

d_call: -
j_call: TRBJ1-6
cdr3_length: 15
v_call: TRBV4-1
cdr3_nt: TGCGCCAGCAGCCAAAACCCGGAGTGGCGAGCGGAGCTCCACTTT
cdr3_aa: CASSQNPEWRAELHF

d_call: -
j_call: TRBJ1-1
cdr3_length: 15
v_call: TRBV27
cdr3_nt: TGTGCCAGCAGTCACGCCCCAGGGTTCTCCACTGAAGCTTTCTTT
cdr3_aa: CASSHAPGFSTEAFF

d_call: TRBD1
j_call: TRBJ2-3
cdr3_length: 14
v_call: TRBV5-1
cdr3_nt: TGCGCCAGCAGCTCGGGGACAGGGGGGGATACGCAGTATTTT
cdr3_aa: CASSSGTGGDTQYF

d_call: TRBD1
j_call: TRBJ2-5
cdr3_length: 14
v_call: TRBV5-1
cdr3_nt: TGCGCCAGCAGCCTCGACAGGGCCCAAGAGACCCAGTACTTC
cdr3_aa: CASSLDRAQETQYF

d_call: -
j_call: TRBJ1-6
cdr3_length: 17
v_call: TRBV4-1
cdr3_nt: TGCGCCAGCAGCCAAGAGACAGCGAGCTCCTATAATTCACCCCTCCACTTT
cdr3_aa: CASSQETASSYNSPLHF

d_call: -
j_call: TRBJ1-1
cdr3_length: 13
v_call: TRBV6-1
cdr3_nt: TGTGCCAGCAGAATGGGCCTCGACACTGAAGCTTTCTTT
cdr3_aa: CASRMGLDTEAFF

d_call: -
j_call: TRBJ1-5
cdr3_length: 16
v_call: TRBV27
cdr3_nt: TGTGCCAGCAGTTTACTTTCCCAGGCCAGCAATCAGCCCCAGCATTTT
cdr3_aa: CASSLLSQASNQPQHF

d_call: -
j_call: TRBJ1-1
cdr3_length: 15
v_call: TRBV5-1
cdr3_nt: TGCGCCAGCAGCTTATACATGGGAGGGAACACTGAAGCTTTCTTT
cdr3_aa: CASSLYMGGNTEAFF

d_call: -
j_call: TRBJ1-1
cdr3_length: 12
v_call: TRBV9
cdr3_nt: TGTGCCAGCAGCGCCTATAACACTGAAGCTTTCTTT
cdr3_aa: CASSAYNTEAFF

d_call: -
j_call: TRBJ1-1
cdr3_length: 14
v_call: TRBV7-6
cdr3_nt: TGTGCCAGCGCTCCCGGGGAGACGAACACTGAAGCTTTCTTT
cdr3_aa: CASAPGETNTEAFF

d_call: -
j_call: TRBJ1-5
cdr3_length: 14
v_call: TRBV7-9
cdr3_nt: TGTGCCAGCAGACCAAAGGGGGAAAATCAGCCCCAGCATTTT
cdr3_aa: CASRPKGENQPQHF